The 18 T cell receptor beta chains below were found in one sample sequenced in a study of shared clonotypes between healthy human individuals. Profiled with immunoSEQ multiplex PCR; TCRdb holds only in-frame clones, not every one. The sample shows more than 2 million clones, 85% to 95% of them seen only once. Naive CD8 cells were CD45RO-negative, positively selected for CCR7, excluding terminally differentiated effector memory CD45RA+ cells. Sequencing input: naive CD8+ T cells from PBMCs. All receptors derive from a man aged 18 to 30 in good health. Some clones in this sample may be carry-over from other donors' samples.

The chain links TRBV7-9 to TRBJ2-3; a weak D match, TRBD1 (6 bases). V was trimmed by 5 bases and J by 6 bases, leaving 18 bases between them. Germline loops: CDR1 SEHNR, CDR2 FQNEAQ (reference sequence). The CDR3 sequence is 15 residues long. The chain's CDR3 is CASSGLGGVDDTQYF. CDR3 bases: TGTGCCAGCAGCGGATTAGGGGGTGTGGATGATACGCAGTATTTT.

The chain recombines TRBV5-6 with TRBJ1-4; D gene unclear. The CDR3 extends over 11 amino acids. V shed 4 bases and J shed 12 bases, with 10 bases lying between them. Germline V gene sequence: CDR1 SGHDT, CDR2 YYEEEE. CDR3 in amino acids: CASSLSEELFF. Here the CDR3 DNA reads TGTGCCAGCAGCCTCAGCGAGGAACTGTTTTTT.

Notes on this clone: This CDR3 is also generated by other DNA sequences in the sample. The genes are TRBV27 and TRBJ2-7, with 7 bases matching TRBD1. The CDR3 consists of 13 residues. The germline V gene encodes CDR1 MNHEY and CDR2 SMNVEV (reference sequence). V was pared by 0 bases and J by 4 bases, with 0 bases of the junction left unmatched. In DNA, the CDR3 is TGTGCCAGCAGTTTATCACAGGGGTACGAGCAGTACTTC. It translates to CASSLSQGYEQYF.

The rearrangement joins TRBV27 to TRBJ1-2; D not resolved. The CDR3 spans 10 residues. V was clipped by 11 bases and J by 9 bases, with 13 bases between them. Per germline, CDR1 MNHEY and CDR2 SMNVEV (reference sequence). CDR3 in amino acids: CASEWGSYTF. The DNA for the CDR3 is TGTGCCTCCGAGTGGGGTAGCTACACCTTC.

The rearrangement uses TRBV27 and TRBJ2-5; the D gene is possibly TRBD2 (6 bases). CDR1 and CDR2 from the germline V gene are MNHEY and SMNVEV (reference sequence). V lost 3 bases and J lost 5, with 13 bases in between. The CDR3 has 14 residues. In nucleotides, the CDR3 is TGTGCCAGCAGTTTCATCGGGAGCGGTGAGACCCAGTACTTC. Residues: CASSFIGSGETQYF.

This rearrangement joins TRBV7-9 to TRBJ2-2; D remains ambiguous. The V end was cut by 5 bases, the J end by 1 base, with 11 bases between. Germline values: CDR1 SEHNR, CDR2 FQNEAQ (reference sequence). This CDR3 spans 15 amino acids. The CDR3 DNA reads as TGTGCCAGCAGCCCCCCAATTATGAACACCGGGGAGCTGTTTTTT. Encoded protein: CASSPPIMNTGELFF.

This rearrangement joins TRBV2 to TRBJ2-5; TRBD2 matches at 12 bases. CDR3 size: 16 residues. The germline gives CDR1 SNHLY, CDR2 FYNNEI. After removal of 7 bases from V and 3 bases from J, the junction contained 9 bases not matched to a gene. The CDR3 is CASTARLAGGKETQYF. The DNA for the CDR3 is TGTGCCAGCACCGCCAGGCTAGCGGGAGGGAAAGAGACCCAGTACTTC.

The chain links TRBV28 to TRBJ2-1; D is perhaps TRBD2 (5 bases). This CDR3 spans 15 amino acids. Germline values: CDR1 MDHEN, CDR2 SYDVKM. The germline V and J ends were trimmed by 6 bases and 3 bases, with 15 bases remaining between them. CDR3 nucleotide sequence: TGTGCCAGCAGCCCCCCGGGATACAACTACAATGAGCAGTTCTTC. Protein sequence: CASSPPGYNYNEQFF.

On this clone: The sample contains more than one DNA sequence encoding this CDR3. The chain combines TRBV9 with TRBJ2-1; 8 nucleotides line up with TRBD2. Germline V gene data show CDR1 as SGDLS and CDR2 as YYNGEE. The CDR3 runs to 16 residues. The V gene end was trimmed by 0 bases and the J gene end by 0 bases; junction bases not matched to a gene: 2. For the CDR3, the DNA is TGTGCCAGCAGCGTAGCGGGAGGGACCTCCTACAATGAGCAGTTCTTC. Protein: CASSVAGGTSYNEQFF. The entire variable domain, with the rest obtained from reference TRBV9 and TRBJ2-1, is as follows: DSGVTQTPKHLITATGQRVTLRCSPRSGDLSVYWYQQSLDQGLQFLIQYYNGEERAKGNILERFSAQQFPDLHSELNLSSLELGDSALYFCASSVAGGTSYNEQFFGPGTRLTVL.

V gene TRBV6-6 combines with J gene TRBJ1-1; the D gene is possibly TRBD1 (6 bases). This CDR3 spans 15 amino acids. Germline CDR1 is MNHNY and CDR2 is SVGAGI (reference sequence). V was clipped by 3 bases and J by 3 bases, with 14 bases between them. CDR3 residues: CASSYLHGGDTEAFF. DNA for the CDR3: TGTGCCAGCAGTTATCTTCATGGGGGCGACACTGAAGCTTTCTTT.

CDR3 in amino acids: CASSFRDRHLEQYF. DNA for the CDR3: TGTGCCAGCAGTTTCCGGGACAGGCATCTTGAGCAGTACTTC. The chain is built from TRBV27 and TRBJ2-7; 8 bases agree with TRBD1. Trimming removed 3 bases from V and 7 bases from J; junction bases left unmatched: 8. CDR3 length: 14 residues. The germline CDR1 and CDR2 sequences are MNHEY and SMNVEV (reference sequence).

The rearrangement links TRBV7-8 to TRBJ1-1; D is possibly TRBD1 (5 bases). The length of the CDR3 is 14 residues. Germline CDR1 and CDR2: SGHVS and FQNEAQ. Trimming removed 4 bases from V and 3 bases from J, with 12 bases in between. The CDR3 region is CASSSSLGDTEAFF. The CDR3 DNA reads as TGTGCCAGCAGCTCTTCCCTAGGGGACACTGAAGCTTTCTTT.

This chain links TRBV28 with TRBJ2-7, with TRBD1 matching 8 bases. This CDR3 spans 16 amino acids. The J segment lost 4 bases and the V segment lost 2 bases, leaving 10 bases of the junction unmatched. Looked up from germline, CDR1 is MDHEN and CDR2 is SYDVKM. As DNA, the CDR3 is TGTGCCAGCAGTTTAATCGGGCAGGGGGCAATATACGAGCAGTACTTC. This sequence encodes CASSLIGQGAIYEQYF.

This clone appeared a single time. CDR3 region: CASSLVGSGFQLTDTQYF. Written as DNA, the CDR3 is TGTGCCAGCAGCTTAGTCGGTTCAGGATTTCAGCTCACAGATACGCAGTATTTT. The chain carries TRBV7-8 and TRBJ2-3; no clear D gene. Trimming left V 1 base short and J 2 bases short, with 19 bases between. Germline CDR1 SGHVS, CDR2 FQNEAQ. This CDR3 has 18 residues.

This clone has just one count. V gene TRBV6-1 combines with J gene TRBJ2-4; D might be TRBD2 (7 bases). Trimming removed 1 base from V and 0 bases from J, with 16 bases in between. This CDR3 region has 18 residues. Germline loops: CDR1 MNHNS, CDR2 SASEGT. The CDR3 nucleotides are TGTGCCAGCAGTGAAGGGAATAGGCGGGGGCCAGCCAAAAACATTCAGTACTTC. Residues: CASSEGNRRGPAKNIQYF.

V is TRBV28 and J is TRBJ2-1; no clear D gene. The CDR3 runs to 15 residues. V was pared by 5 bases and J by 0 bases, with 11 bases between. Germline V gives CDR1 MDHEN, CDR2 SYDVKM. The DNA for the CDR3 is TGTGCCAGCAGTCCCCCTTTTAGCTCCTACAATGAGCAGTTCTTC. It yields the protein CASSPPFSSYNEQFF.

This sequence joins TRBV9 and TRBJ2-6; 10 bases align to TRBD2. The CDR3 runs 20 residues. The junction had 13 bases not matched to a gene; V was cut back by 4 bases and J by 0 bases. Germline CDR1 and CDR2: SGDLS and YYNGEE. CDR3 loop: CASSPGTSAGSDSGANVLTF. CDR3 in DNA: TGTGCCAGCAGCCCGGGGACTAGCGCCGGCAGCGACTCTGGGGCCAACGTCCTGACTTTC.

This CDR3 reads CASELGGTVNTEAFF. The CDR3, as DNA: TGTGCCTCCGAACTGGGGGGGACCGTGAACACTGAAGCTTTCTTT. The chain uses TRBV30 and TRBJ1-1, with D possibly matching TRBD1 (5 bases). The ends were cut back, 7 bases at V and 0 bases at J, with 18 bases in the middle. This CDR3 contains 15 residues. The germline V gene encodes CDR1 GTSNPN and CDR2 SVGIG (reference sequence).